This TCR beta chain was identified during a study of cytomegalovirus exposure and HLA in healthy donors. The CDR3 is made up of 15 amino acids. V was clipped by 3 bases and J by 1 base; unmatched bases: 5. Germline lookup yields CDR1 GTSNPN and CDR2 SVGIG (reference sequence). Concerning this clone itself: Its antigen remains unknown.

Notes on the study in general: It was around 160 TCR beta chains that were listed as cytomegalovirus-associated.

Using immunoSEQ multiplex PCR, the repertoire was profiled, and TCRdb retains in-frame clones only, with some absent. The table lists over 150,000 clones, about 96% of them singletons, with under 0.9% in the top ten. The specimen was PBMCs. J is TRBJ1-2 and V is TRBV30, with 10 bases that match TRBD1. The TCR comes from a woman under 30 in good health and CMV-seronegative. The CDR3: CAWSPGQGFNYGYTF. CDR3 coding DNA: TGTGCCTGGAGCCCGGGACAGGGGTTTAACTATGGCTACACCTTC.